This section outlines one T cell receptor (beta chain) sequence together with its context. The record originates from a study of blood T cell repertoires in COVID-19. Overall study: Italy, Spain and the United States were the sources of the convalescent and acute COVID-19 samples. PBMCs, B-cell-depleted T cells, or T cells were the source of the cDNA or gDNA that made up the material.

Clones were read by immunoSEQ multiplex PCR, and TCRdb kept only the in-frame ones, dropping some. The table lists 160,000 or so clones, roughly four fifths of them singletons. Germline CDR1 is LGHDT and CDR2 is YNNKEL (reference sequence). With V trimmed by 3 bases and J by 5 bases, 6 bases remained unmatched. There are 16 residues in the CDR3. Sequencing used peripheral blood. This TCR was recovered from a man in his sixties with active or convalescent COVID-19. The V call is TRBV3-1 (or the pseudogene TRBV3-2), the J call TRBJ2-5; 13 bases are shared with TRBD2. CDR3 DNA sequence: TGTGCCAGCAGCCACCTGGAGACTAGCGGGAGGGAGACCCAGTACTTC. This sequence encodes CASSHLETSGRETQYF.